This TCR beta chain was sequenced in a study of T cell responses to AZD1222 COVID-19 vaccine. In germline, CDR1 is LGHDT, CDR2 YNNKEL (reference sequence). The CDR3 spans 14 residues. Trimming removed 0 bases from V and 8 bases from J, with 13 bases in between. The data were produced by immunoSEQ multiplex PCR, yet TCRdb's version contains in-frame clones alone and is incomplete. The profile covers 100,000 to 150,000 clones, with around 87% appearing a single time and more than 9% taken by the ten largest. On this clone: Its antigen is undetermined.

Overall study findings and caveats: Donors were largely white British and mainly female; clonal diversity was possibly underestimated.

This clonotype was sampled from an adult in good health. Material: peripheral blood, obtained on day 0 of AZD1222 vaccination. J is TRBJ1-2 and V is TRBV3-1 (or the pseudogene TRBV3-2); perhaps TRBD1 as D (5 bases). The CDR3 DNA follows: TGTGCCAGCAGCCAAGATTGGAGGGGCAGGGGCTACACCTTC. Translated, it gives CASSQDWRGRGYTF.